Following are 30 T cell receptor beta chains from one sample sequenced in a study of T cells in Graves' hyperthyroidism and ophthalmopathy. What was amplified from RNA transcripts were TCR beta CDR3 regions. Using the HTBI primer set, a first-round RT-PCR was run on the TCR CDR3. Via MiXCR, TCRdb re-called the multiplex PCR reads, giving one row per CDR3 protein. The repertoire holds around 580,000 distinct CDR3 sequences, with approximately 44% as singletons. Sequenced sample: peripheral blood or thyroid tissue (not recorded which). These receptors all come from a woman aged 18-29 years with Graves' hyperthyroidism.

This clonotype was counted at least ten times. The J gene is TRBJ2-2, the V gene TRBV9; TRBD1 is a possible D gene (5 bases). CDR3 length: 15 amino acids. V gave up 2 bases and J gave up 6 bases, with 14 bases separating them. In germline, CDR1 is SGDLS, CDR2 YYNGEE. CDR3 in DNA: TGTGCCAGCAGCGTTAGAGGACACGGCCCCGGGGAGCTGTTTTTT. Residues: CASSVRGHGPGELFF.

This chain joins TRBV7-2 and TRBJ1-1; a weak D match, TRBD1 (5 bases). CDR1 SGHTA and CDR2 FQGNSA come from the germline V gene. Trimming took off 4 bases at V and 11 bases at J, with 11 bases between the two ends. This CDR3 spans 11 amino acids. The CDR3 DNA follows: TGTGCCAGCAGCTCCCAGGGAGGGGCTTTCTTT. Translated, it gives CASSSQGGAFF.

The V call is TRBV5-1, the J call TRBJ2-6; D gene ambiguous. Trimming removed 0 bases at V and 1 base at J, with 5 bases between. The CDR3 is 15 amino acids. Germline assignment: CDR1 SGHRS and CDR2 YFSETQ. The CDR3 reads CASSLEESGANVLTF. The DNA for the CDR3 is TGCGCCAGCAGCTTGGAGGAATCTGGGGCCAACGTCCTGACTTTC.

This clonotype came up many times. The chain uses TRBV7-2 and TRBJ2-5; 7 positions match TRBD2. With V trimmed by 5 bases and J by 5 bases, 11 bases remained unmatched. The CDR3 loop spans 15 amino acids. Germline V gives CDR1 SGHTA, CDR2 FQGNSA. CDR3 amino acids: CASSRSSGVRETQYF. The CDR3 DNA reads as TGTGCCAGCAGCCGGTCTAGCGGAGTGCGGGAGACCCAGTACTTC.

In its sample, this clonotype was seen once. V and J are TRBV7-9 and TRBJ1-2; D is ambiguous. The CDR3 has 12 residues. Trimming cost V 4 bases and J 12 bases, with 15 bases left between them. Germline V lookup: CDR1 SEHNR, CDR2 FQNEAQ (reference sequence). Here the CDR3 DNA reads TGTGCCAGCAGCTCCCCCAAGGTTGGAAACACCTTC. Translation gives CASSSPKVGNTF.

The sample holds many counts of this clonotype. The rearrangement joins TRBV4-1 to TRBJ1-1; 7 bases agree with TRBD1. V shed 5 bases, J shed 5 bases, and the junction held 8 bases outside the gene matches. CDR1 MGHRA and CDR2 YSYEKL come from the germline V gene. The CDR3 spans 14 residues. CDR3 nucleotides: TGCGCCAGCAGCAGGGGACAGTTGGATACTGAAGCTTTCTTT. Amino acid sequence: CASSRGQLDTEAFF.

This clonotype was seen repeatedly, ten times or more. The CDR3 DNA follows: TGTGCCAGCAGTGAGCGTAGGCCAGTCTATAGCAATCAGCCCCAGCATTTT. Residues: CASSERRPVYSNQPQHF. V usage is TRBV2 and J usage is TRBJ1-5, with D unresolved. In germline, CDR1 is SNHLY, CDR2 FYNNEI. CDR3 size: 17 residues. V lost 3 bases and J lost 0, with 15 bases in between.

The table lists this clonotype with many counts. The chain has TRBV29-1 and TRBJ2-2; 13 nucleotides line up with TRBD2. Germline CDR1 and CDR2: SQVTM and ANQGSEA. Unmatched junction bases numbered 5, after V lost 6 bases and J lost 1 base. This CDR3 is built from 16 residues. In DNA form, the CDR3 reads TGCAGCGTCGACAGACTAGCGGGAGGGAACACCGGGGAGCTGTTTTTT. Protein: CSVDRLAGGNTGELFF.

In regard to this clonotype: In this CDR3 the conserved last residue, phenylalanine or tryptophan, is missing, so a read error is likely. The limits of the CDR3 on the DNA are not certain, so only TCRdb's listed CDR3 is given. The chain has TRBV7-6 and TRBJ2-6; the DNA was not used to check the table's D call, TRBD1. The CDR3 has 11 amino acids, counting both end residues. Germline values: CDR1 SGHVS, CDR2 FNYEAQ. CDR3 sequence reads: CASRLTDRAYT.

V and J are TRBV7-8 and TRBJ2-2; D is possibly TRBD1 (6 bases). Germline CDR1 SGHVS, CDR2 FQNEAQ. The CDR3 sequence is 17 residues long. V was shortened by 5 bases and J by 0 bases, with 16 bases between the two germline ends. CDR3 nucleotide sequence: TGTGCCAGCAGCCCCGGACAGTCGGCTTCGAACACCGGGGAGCTGTTTTTT. Protein sequence: CASSPGQSASNTGELFF.

Concerning this clonotype: A much bigger clone sits one base away, suggesting this may be a read error. The chain has TRBV7-8 and TRBJ1-1; 8 bases map to TRBD1. The CDR3 runs 16 residues. Per the germline V gene, CDR1 is SGHVS and CDR2 is FQNEAQ. CDR3 region: CASSSRTGKLNTEVFF. The CDR3 DNA reads as TGTGCCAGCAGCTCCCGGACAGGGAAATTGAACACTGAAGTTTTCTTT.

The rearrangement links TRBV15 to TRBJ1-3; D is undetermined. Germline CDR1 reads LNHNV; CDR2 reads YYDKDF (reference sequence). The length of the CDR3 is 15 residues. The V gene lost 1 base and the J gene lost 2 bases, with 9 bases spanning the gap. The CDR3 DNA reads TGTGCCACCAGCAGAGGTCCGGAGGCTGGAAACACCATATATTTT. Translating gives CATSRGPEAGNTIYF.

As to this clonotype: One junction end disagrees with the germline gene, perhaps due to a read error. This chain connects TRBV9 to TRBJ1-6; maybe TRBD1 (5 bases). The V gene's germline CDR1 is SGDLS and CDR2 YYNGEE. The CDR3 spans 12 residues. The CDR3 loop reads CASSVGQSPLHF. The CDR3 nucleotides are TGTGCCAGCAGCGTAGGACAGTCCCCCCTACACTTT.

Remarks on this clonotype: Relative to the germline gene, one junction end is altered; a read error may explain this. V usage is TRBV2 and J usage is TRBJ1-2; a possible D gene is TRBD1 (6 bases). The germline V gene encodes CDR1 SNHLY and CDR2 FYNNEI. This CDR3 spans 14 amino acids. The CDR3 loop reads CASSEAPGEYGYAF. CDR3 DNA: TGTGCCAGCAGTGAAGCTCCAGGGGAGTACGGCTACGCCTTC.

The rearrangement uses TRBV29-1 and TRBJ1-5, with D possibly matching TRBD1 (5 bases). The CDR3 extends over 11 amino acids. The V gene's germline CDR1 is SQVTM and CDR2 ANQGSEA. Trimming removed 8 bases from V and 7 bases from J, with 12 bases in between. The CDR3 nucleotides read TGCAGCCACGCGGGGGGGCAGCCCCAGCATTTT. Protein: CSHAGGQPQHF.

The chain is built from TRBV10-3 and TRBJ2-7; TRBD1 aligns across 8 bases. Losses at the gene ends were 6 bases for V and 7 bases for J; bases not matched to a gene: 8. CDR3 size: 13 residues. Germline assignment: CDR1 ENHRY and CDR2 SYGVKD. CDR3 residues: CAIRSDRDWEQYF. Here the CDR3 DNA reads TGTGCCATCAGATCGGACAGGGATTGGGAGCAGTACTTC.

The V call is TRBV20-1, the J call TRBJ2-7; TRBD1 is a possible D gene (5 bases). This CDR3 has 13 residues. The germline CDR1 and CDR2 sequences are DFQATT and SNEGSKA (reference sequence). CDR3 sequence reads: CSDERGDSAKQYF. The CDR3 DNA reads as TGCAGCGATGAAAGGGGCGATTCGGCGAAGCAGTACTTC.

Many counts were recorded for this clonotype. CDR3 bases: TGCGCCAGCACTACTAGCGGGACTCCGATAAATTCCTACGAGCAGTACTTC. This sequence encodes CASTTSGTPINSYEQYF. The genes are TRBV10-2 and TRBJ2-7; 10 nucleotides match TRBD2. The V and J ends lost 7 bases and 1 base, in that order; junction bases with no gene match: 13. The CDR3 is made up of 17 amino acids. Germline values: CDR1 WSHSY, CDR2 SAAADI.

V usage is TRBV5-1 and J usage is TRBJ1-1; 11 nucleotides agree with TRBD1. The V and J ends lost 4 bases and 1 base, in that order; junction bases with no gene match: 6. Germline V gene sequence: CDR1 SGHRS, CDR2 YFSETQ. This CDR3 region has 16 residues. This CDR3 reads CASSGGQGVANTEAFF. For the CDR3, the DNA is TGCGCCAGCAGCGGGGGACAGGGGGTAGCGAACACTGAAGCTTTCTTT.

This clonotype was recorded at least ten times. The chain combines TRBV4-3 with TRBJ1-1; possibly TRBD1 for D (6 bases). This CDR3 has 15 residues. Germline assignment: CDR1 LGHNA and CDR2 YSLEER. The V gene lost 3 bases and the J gene lost 1 base, with 12 bases spanning the gap. The CDR3 DNA reads TGCGCCAGCAGCCACTTGGACAGCAGGAACACTGAAGCTTTCTTT. Translated, it gives CASSHLDSRNTEAFF.

The rearrangement links TRBV20-1 to TRBJ1-6; D is ambiguous. CDR3 length: 14 residues. V shed 3 bases and J shed 10 bases, with 16 bases lying between them. Germline loops: CDR1 DFQATT, CDR2 SNEGSKA (reference sequence). CDR3 protein: CSASEFPEASPLHF. The CDR3 DNA follows: TGCAGTGCTAGCGAGTTCCCAGAGGCATCACCCCTCCACTTT.

This clonotype was picked up a small number of times. The DNA for the CDR3 is TGCAGTGCTAGGCCCGGGACTAGCGGGGAGTATGAGCAGTTCTTC. Its translation is CSARPGTSGEYEQFF. The J gene is TRBJ2-7, the V gene TRBV20-1, with 13 bases matching TRBD2. The J call may be mistaken, given a closer DNA end match to TRBJ2-1. The germline V gene has CDR1 DFQATT and CDR2 SNEGSKA (reference sequence). CDR3 length: 15 residues.

The rearrangement uses TRBV12-3 or TRBV12-4 and TRBJ1-2; 12 bases fit TRBD1. CDR3 length: 17 amino acids. V lost 6 bases, J lost 8 bases, and 16 bases stayed unmatched. The CDR3: CASRTNVPGQGADGYTF. CDR3 coding DNA: TGTGCCAGCAGAACAAACGTCCCGGGACAGGGGGCAGACGGCTACACCTTC.

As to this clonotype: The junction shows a germline mismatch at one end, possibly a read error. This chain uses TRBV7-3 with TRBJ1-1, with D possibly being TRBD1 (6 bases). CDR1 is SGHTA and CDR2 is FQGTGA in the germline V gene. This CDR3 has 16 residues. The CDR3 is CASSHKLKTGATEAFF. The CDR3, as DNA: TGTGCCAGCAGCCACAAACTCAAGACAGGCGCTACTGAAGCCTTCTTT.

This chain connects TRBV20-1 to TRBJ2-1, with D perhaps matching TRBD2 (6 bases). V lost 1 base and J lost 1, with 17 bases in between. The V gene's germline CDR1 is DFQATT and CDR2 SNEGSKA (reference sequence). The CDR3 consists of 17 residues. CDR3 nucleotide sequence: TGCAGTGCTAGAGGAGGTGGGTCGGGACTGTCCTACAATGAGCAGTTCTTC. Residues: CSARGGGSGLSYNEQFF.

The chain employs TRBV2 and TRBJ1-4; a weak D match, TRBD1 (5 bases). This CDR3 is built from 14 residues. Trimming cost V 6 bases and J 7 bases, with 15 bases left between them. CDR1 and CDR2 (germline): SNHLY, FYNNEI. The CDR3, as DNA: TGTGCCAGCAGCGCCGACCAGGGAGCTGAAAAACTGTTTTTT. Protein product: CASSADQGAEKLFF.

Regarding this clonotype: The junction and the germline gene differ at one end; a read error may be behind it. The chain uses TRBV24-1 and TRBJ1-2; tentatively, D is TRBD1 (6 bases). This CDR3 region has 14 residues. CDR1 and CDR2 from the germline V gene are KGHDR and SFDVKD. The CDR3 nucleotides read TGTGCCACCAGTGGTTTGGACAGCTTAAGCGGCTACACCTTC. Protein product: CATSGLDSLSGYTF.

This clonotype was counted a few times. This chain connects TRBV29-1 to TRBJ2-5; D perhaps matches TRBD1 (5 bases). V was trimmed by 3 bases and J by 4 bases, leaving 15 bases between them. CDR3 length equals 14 residues. The germline V gene encodes CDR1 SQVTM and CDR2 ANQGSEA. Here the CDR3 reads CSVDSGQGAETQYF. Written as DNA, the CDR3 is TGCAGCGTTGATTCAGGACAAGGGGCAGAGACCCAGTACTTC.

V usage is TRBV3-1 and J usage is TRBJ1-1, with a tentative D call TRBD1 (5 bases). The germline gives CDR1 LGHDT, CDR2 YNNKEL (reference sequence). V lost 0 bases and J 0 bases, leaving 8 bases between the germline ends. The CDR3 runs 15 residues. The CDR3 bases are TGTGCCAGCAGCCAAGATCACAGGCTGAACACTGAAGCTTTCTTT. Protein sequence: CASSQDHRLNTEAFF.

With respect to this clonotype: This clone may be a read error of a much larger clone one base away. This chain joins TRBV20-1 and TRBJ2-7; 10 bases fit TRBD1. The CDR3 covers 15 residues. Germline CDR1 DFQATT, CDR2 SNEGSKA (reference sequence). The CDR3 sequence: CSASNSDRGTDEQHF. The CDR3, as DNA: TGCAGTGCTAGCAACTCGGACAGGGGGACCGACGAGCAGCACTTC.